This T cell receptor (beta chain) emerged from a study of metastatic and nonmetastatic thyroid tumors. Looking at the study overall: Across peripheral blood and tumor or nodule tissue samples taken from malignant and benign thyroid patients, the repertoires were compared with one another.

TCRdb ran MiXCR on the PCR reads. The table lists about 20,000 clones, 25% to 35% of them singletons, with around a sixth in the top ten. In this sample, this clone turned up many times. Its target is not known. Germline-derived CDR1 and CDR2 are LGHNA and YSLEER. With 0 bases removed from V and 3 bases from J, the gap between germline ends came to 9 bases. This CDR3 region has 15 residues. No treatment of any kind had been given to any patient before thyroid surgery. Findings and caveats of the study: According to reports, the diversity of TCR beta was significantly higher in malignant thyroid tumors than in benign nodules, and this held in both blood and tumor samples.

The sequence came from a female donor with papillary thyroid cancer or a benign thyroid nodule (not recorded which). Some clones in this sample may be carry-over from other donors' samples. Specimen: tumor tissue. The rearrangement links TRBV4-3 to TRBJ1-5; D not certain. The CDR3 here is CASSQDGVNNQPQHF. The CDR3 DNA follows: TGCGCCAGCAGCCAAGATGGGGTTAACAATCAGCCCCAGCATTTT.